This T cell receptor (beta chain) appears in the sequencing data of a study of radiotherapy plus CTLA-4 blockade in lung cancer. Study-level points and caveats: Early clonal dynamics of blood T cells, together with interferon-beta, were reported as the best response predictor.

V shed 6 bases and J shed 0 bases, with 14 bases lying between them. Per the germline V gene, CDR1 is ENHRY and CDR2 is SYGVKD. CDR3 length: 15 residues. Some clones are missing from TCRdb's copy, which holds only in-frame ones; the method was immunoSEQ multiplex PCR. The sample includes 95,000 to 150,000 clones, about 90% seen only once; the top ten take approximately 7.2%. This clone was seen only a few times. Its antigen is currently unknown. The clonotype comes from a human donor with non-small cell lung cancer that progressed on radiotherapy plus ipilimumab. This sample comprised peripheral blood, obtained from a patient treated with radiotherapy plus ipilimumab. This rearrangement joins TRBV10-3 to TRBJ1-2, with a weak D call TRBD1 (6 bases). The CDR3 protein is CAISSKRDTNYGYTF. The CDR3 DNA is TGTGCCATCAGCTCCAAGCGGGACACTAACTATGGCTACACCTTC.